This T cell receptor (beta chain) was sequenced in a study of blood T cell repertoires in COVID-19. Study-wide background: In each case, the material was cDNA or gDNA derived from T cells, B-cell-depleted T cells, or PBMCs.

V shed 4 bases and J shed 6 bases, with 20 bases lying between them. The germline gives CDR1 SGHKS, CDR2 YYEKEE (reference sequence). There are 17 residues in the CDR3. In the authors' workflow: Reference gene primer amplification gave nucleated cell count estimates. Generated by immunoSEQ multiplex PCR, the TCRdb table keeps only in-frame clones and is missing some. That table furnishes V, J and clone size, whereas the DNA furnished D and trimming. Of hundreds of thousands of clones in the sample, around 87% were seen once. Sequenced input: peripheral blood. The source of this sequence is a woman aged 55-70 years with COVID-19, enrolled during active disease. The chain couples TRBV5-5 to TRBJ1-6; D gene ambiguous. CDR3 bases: TGTGCCAGCAGCCCCGTGGCGGATGGATCGGGTAATTCACCCCTCCACTTT. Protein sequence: CASSPVADGSGNSPLHF.